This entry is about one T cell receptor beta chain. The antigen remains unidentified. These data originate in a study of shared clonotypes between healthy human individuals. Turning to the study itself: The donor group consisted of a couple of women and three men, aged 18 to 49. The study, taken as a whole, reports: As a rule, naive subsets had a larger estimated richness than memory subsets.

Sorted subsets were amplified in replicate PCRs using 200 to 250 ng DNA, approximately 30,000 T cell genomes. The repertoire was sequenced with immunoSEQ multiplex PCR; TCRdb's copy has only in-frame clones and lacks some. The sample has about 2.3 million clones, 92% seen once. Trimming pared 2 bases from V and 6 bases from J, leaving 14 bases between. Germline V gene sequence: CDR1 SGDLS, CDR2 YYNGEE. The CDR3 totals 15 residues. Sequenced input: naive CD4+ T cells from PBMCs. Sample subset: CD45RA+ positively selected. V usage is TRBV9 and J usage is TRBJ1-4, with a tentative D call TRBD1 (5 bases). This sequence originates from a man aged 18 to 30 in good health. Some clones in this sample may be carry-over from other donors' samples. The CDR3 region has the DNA TGTGCCAGCAGCGTGTCGCCAGGGCGAGATGAAAAACTGTTTTTT. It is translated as CASSVSPGRDEKLFF.